Below are 11 T cell receptor beta chains sequenced from a single sample in a study of T cells in Graves' hyperthyroidism and ophthalmopathy. The investigators amplified TCR beta CDR3 regions from RNA transcripts. RT-PCR in the first round (using the HTBI primer set) targeted the TCR CDR3. TCRdb analysed the multiplex PCR reads with MiXCR anew, one entry per CDR3 protein. The repertoire holds roughly 350,000 distinct CDR3 sequences, about an eighth seen once, with about a third in the top ten. What was sequenced was blood. The origin of the receptors is a middle-aged woman with Graves' ophthalmopathy.

This clonotype occurred many times. The gene calls are TRBV5-1 and TRBJ1-1; D perhaps matches TRBD1 (5 bases). The length of the CDR3 is 16 residues. The V gene's germline CDR1 is SGHRS and CDR2 YFSETQ. Trimming shortened V by 0 bases and J by 1 base, and 13 bases separated the two germline ends. Written as DNA, the CDR3 is TGCGCCAGCAGCTTGGATAGGGGCAGACCGAACACTGAAGCTTTCTTT. This codes for CASSLDRGRPNTEAFF.

This clonotype has a count of ten or more. The V and J genes are TRBV6-1 and TRBJ2-3; 7 positions agree with TRBD2. The germline CDR1 and CDR2 sequences are MNHNS and SASEGT. The V segment lost 6 bases and the J segment 0 bases; nucleotides outside the gene matches: 3. The CDR3 spans 14 residues. The CDR3 sequence is CASRRTRSTDTQYF. The CDR3 nucleotides are TGTGCCAGCAGGAGGACTAGAAGCACAGATACGCAGTATTTT.

J is TRBJ2-6 and V is TRBV6-1; 9 bases align to TRBD1. Germline values: CDR1 MNHNS, CDR2 SASEGT. V lost 5 bases, J lost 0 bases, and 5 bases stayed unmatched. This CDR3 is 17 amino acids long. CDR3 amino acids: CASSTGGSRSGANVLTF. As DNA, the CDR3 is TGTGCCAGCAGTACAGGGGGCTCCCGCTCTGGGGCCAACGTCCTGACTTTC.

As for this clonotype: A much larger clone differs from this one at a single base, so this may be a read error. This sequence joins TRBV11-2 and TRBJ2-7, with TRBD1 matching over 8 bases. This CDR3 region has 14 residues. The J segment lost 4 bases and the V segment lost 5 bases, leaving 7 bases of the junction unmatched. Germline values: CDR1 SGHAT, CDR2 FQNNGV. CDR3: CASSQPGQEYEQYF. The CDR3 DNA follows: TGTGCCAGCAGCCAACCGGGACAGGAATACGAGCAGTACTTC.

This clonotype was counted a few times. V and J are TRBV6-1 and TRBJ2-7, with D possibly called TRBD1 or TRBD2 (5 bases each). The length of the CDR3 is 17 residues. Germline V gene data show CDR1 as MNHNS and CDR2 as SASEGT. V was cut by 1 base and J by 0 bases, with 16 bases left in between. The CDR3 region is CASSEEKPGRSSYEQYF. The CDR3 DNA sequence: TGTGCCAGCAGTGAAGAAAAACCGGGACGGAGCTCCTACGAGCAGTACTTC.

This clonotype was found a few times. The V and J genes are TRBV7-2 and TRBJ2-1; no definite D call. Germline V lookup: CDR1 SGHTA, CDR2 FQGNSA. This CDR3 contains 15 residues. The germline V and J ends were trimmed by 1 base and 2 bases, with 9 bases remaining between them. DNA for the CDR3: TGTGCCAGCAGCTTAGGCTTGCCGGCCTACAATGAGCAGTTCTTC. This sequence encodes CASSLGLPAYNEQFF.

This clonotype came up once. The chain couples TRBV9 to TRBJ1-3, with TRBD1 identical over 10 bases. J was trimmed by 3 bases and V by 3 bases; bases with no gene match: 12. The CDR3 covers 18 residues. Looked up from germline, CDR1 is SGDLS and CDR2 is YYNGEE. CDR3 sequence (DNA): TGTGCCAGCAGCGGCTCCGGGACAGGGGTTTCGGTTGGAAACACCATATATTTT. Protein sequence: CASSGSGTGVSVGNTIYF.

This clonotype was recorded at least ten times. The chain uses TRBV20-1 and TRBJ1-2; D possibly corresponds to TRBD1 (5 bases). This CDR3 has 13 amino acids. Germline V gene lookup returns CDR1 DFQATT and CDR2 SNEGSKA (reference sequence). The V gene lost 2 bases and the J gene lost 5 bases, with 12 bases spanning the gap. CDR3 loop: CSARQGRDYGYTF. CDR3 DNA: TGCAGTGCTAGACAGGGAAGGGATTATGGCTACACCTTC.

This chain connects TRBV19 to TRBJ1-1; 8 nucleotides line up with TRBD1. The J segment lost 0 bases and the V segment lost 6 bases, leaving 9 bases of the junction unmatched. Looked up from germline, CDR1 is LNHDA and CDR2 is SQIVND (reference sequence). The CDR3 covers 16 residues. CDR3 sequence (DNA): TGTGCCAGTAGATTCCGGGACAGGACCTTGAACACTGAAGCTTTCTTT. Translated, it gives CASRFRDRTLNTEAFF.

This clonotype showed up just a few times. The germline gene is not matched at one end of the junction; a read error may be the cause. This rearrangement joins TRBV28 to TRBJ2-7; D might be TRBD1 (5 bases). This CDR3 has 15 residues. The V gene's germline CDR1 is MDHEN and CDR2 SYDVKM. The CDR3, as DNA: TGTGCCAGCAAAGGAACTTTCAGGGCCCTAAAACTAATGAACTTC. This translates into CASKGTFRALKLMNF. Using reference TRBV28 and TRBJ2-7 for the parts outside the CDR3, the full variable domain is DVKVTQSSRYLVKRTGEKVFLECVQDMDHENMFWYRQDPGLGLRLIYFSYDVKMKEKGDIPEGYSVSREKKERFSLILESASTNQTSMYLCASKGTFRALKLMNFGPGTRLTVT.

This clonotype was picked up a small number of times. This chain joins TRBV20-1 and TRBJ2-5; 7 nucleotides align to TRBD2. Looked up from germline, CDR1 is DFQATT and CDR2 is SNEGSKA (reference sequence). V lost 5 bases to trimming and J lost 2 bases; unmatched junction nucleotides: 14. The CDR3 has 16 amino acids. The CDR3 DNA sequence: TGCAGTGCTGGAGTTGTCTCCGGGACTAAACAAGAGACCCAGTACTTC. It yields the protein CSAGVVSGTKQETQYF.